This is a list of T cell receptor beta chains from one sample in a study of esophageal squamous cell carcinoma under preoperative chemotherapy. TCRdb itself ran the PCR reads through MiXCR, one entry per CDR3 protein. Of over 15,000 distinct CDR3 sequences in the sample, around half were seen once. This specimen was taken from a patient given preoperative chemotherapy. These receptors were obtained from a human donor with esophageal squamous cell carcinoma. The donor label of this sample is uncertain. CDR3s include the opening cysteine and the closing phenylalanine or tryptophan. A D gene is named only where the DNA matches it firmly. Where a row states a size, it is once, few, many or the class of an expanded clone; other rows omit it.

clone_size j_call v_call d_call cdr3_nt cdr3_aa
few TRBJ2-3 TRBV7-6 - TGTGCCAGCAGCCCCCCGGTTAGCGCCACAGATACGCAGTATTTT CASSPPVSATDTQYF
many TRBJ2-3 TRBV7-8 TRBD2 TGTGCCAGCAGCCCCGTGACTAGCGGGGAAGATACGCAGTATTTT CASSPVTSGEDTQYF
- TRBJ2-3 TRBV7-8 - TGTGCCAGCAGCTTACCCCCCCCTGCGAAAGATACGCAGTATTTT CASSLPPPAKDTQYF
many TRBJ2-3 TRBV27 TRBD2 TGTGCCAGCAGGGTAACGGGAGGATCGCCCGATACGCAGTATTTT CASRVTGGSPDTQYF
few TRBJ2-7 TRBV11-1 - TGTGCCAGCAGCCTAGGACGGATCTACGAGCAGTACTTC CASSLGRIYEQYF
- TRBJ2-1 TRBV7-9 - TGTGCCAGCAGCTTGGCTGGGAGAATTGGCAATGAGCAGTTCTTC CASSLAGRIGNEQFF
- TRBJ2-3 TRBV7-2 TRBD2 TGTGCCAGCAGCCCCTCGGGCGGGGGGGGAGATACGCAGTATTTT CASSPSGGGGDTQYF
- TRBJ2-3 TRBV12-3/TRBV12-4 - TGTGCCAGCAGCCTCACAGAGACCCAGTACTTT CASSLTETQYF
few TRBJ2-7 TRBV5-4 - TGTGCCAGCAGCTTGGGCCCTTCTGTTTCCTCCTACGAGCAGTACTTC CASSLGPSVSSYEQYF
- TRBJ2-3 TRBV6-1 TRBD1 TGTGCCAGCAGTCAACGGACAGGGGGCACCGGGACGCAGTATTTT CASSQRTGGTGTQYF
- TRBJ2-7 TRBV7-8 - TGTGCCAGCAGCGGTCTCTACGAGCAGTACTTC CASSGLYEQYF
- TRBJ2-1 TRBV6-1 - TGTGCCAGCAGTCAGAATGAGCAGTTCTTC CASSQNEQFF
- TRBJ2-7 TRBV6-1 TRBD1 TGTGCCAGAATCGGACAGGCCAACGAGCAGTACTTC CARIGQANEQYF
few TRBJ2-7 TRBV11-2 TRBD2 TGTGCCAGCAGCTTAGTGACGGGAGGACTAGGCGAGCAGTACTTC CASSLVTGGLGEQYF
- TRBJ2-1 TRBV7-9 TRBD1 TGTGCCAGCAGCCACCCGACAGGGACCTACAATGAGCAGTTCTTC CASSHPTGTYNEQFF
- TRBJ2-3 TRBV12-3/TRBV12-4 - TGTGCCAGCAGTTTATCGGGAGAGGGCACAGATACGCAGTATTTT CASSLSGEGTDTQYF
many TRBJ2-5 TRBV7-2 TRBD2 TGTGCCAGCAGCACCGGCCTAGCGGGGGGACAAGAGACCCAGTACTTC CASSTGLAGGQETQYF
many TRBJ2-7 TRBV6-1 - TGTGCCAGCATCGGTCGACAGGAGGGGAAATCCTACGAGCAGTACTTC CASIGRQEGKSYEQYF
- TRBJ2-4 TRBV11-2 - TGTGCCAGCAGCCTGGACCTGGGAGCCAAAGACACTCAGTACTTC CASSLDLGAKDTQYF
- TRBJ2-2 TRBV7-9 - TGTGCCAGCAGCGCTGCCTGGGGGAACGCGAACACCGGGGAGCTGTTTTTT CASSAAWGNANTGELFF
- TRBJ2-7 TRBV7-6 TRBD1 TGTGCCAGCAGCTCTGGGACAGGAAGCTCCTACGAGCAGTACTTC CASSSGTGSSYEQYF
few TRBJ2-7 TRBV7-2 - TGTGCCAGCAGCTTAGCAGGGGATAGATTCTACGAGCAGTACTTC CASSLAGDRFYEQYF
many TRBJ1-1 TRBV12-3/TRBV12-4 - TGTGCCAGCAGTAAGGGGGTAGTGAACACTGAAGCTTTCTTT CASSKGVVNTEAFF
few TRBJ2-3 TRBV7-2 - TGTGCCAGCAGCCCGGGACTTCTTTCAGATACGCAGTATTTT CASSPGLLSDTQYF
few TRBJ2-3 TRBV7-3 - TGTGCCAGCAGCCTCCTGACAGAAAGCACAGATACGCAGTATTTT CASSLLTESTDTQYF
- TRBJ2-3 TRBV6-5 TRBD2 TGTGCCAGCAGTTGGACTAGCGGGAGGACGAACACCGGGACGCAGTATTTT CASSWTSGRTNTGTQYF
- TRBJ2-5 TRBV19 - TGTGCCAGTAGTATCCCTCCCGGGACCCAGTACTTC CASSIPPGTQYF
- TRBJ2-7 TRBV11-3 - TGTGCCAGCAGCTTAGCCCAGGGAACCTACGAGCAGTACTTC CASSLAQGTYEQYF
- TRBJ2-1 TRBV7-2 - TGTGCCAGCAGCTTAGCACTGGGCTTTACGTCTGAAAATGAGCAGTTCTTC CASSLALGFTSENEQFF
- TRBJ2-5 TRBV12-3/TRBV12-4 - TGTGCCAGCAGTTTTATGGGTAGTGGGACCCAGTACTTC CASSFMGSGTQYF
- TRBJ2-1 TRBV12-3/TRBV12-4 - TGTGCCAGCACCCCCGTTTTAGCCTCGGGTCATGAGCAGTTCTTC CASTPVLASGHEQFF
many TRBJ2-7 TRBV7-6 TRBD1 TGTGCCAGCAGCCAGACAGGGCAGGACTTGCACGAGCAGTACTTC CASSQTGQDLHEQYF
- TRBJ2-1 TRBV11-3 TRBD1 TGTGCCAGCAGCCTGAAAACAGGGGGCTATGAGCAGTTCTTC CASSLKTGGYEQFF
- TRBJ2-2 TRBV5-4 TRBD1 TGTGCCAGCAGCCCGGGACAGGGAACAACCGGGGAGCTGTTTTTT CASSPGQGTTGELFF
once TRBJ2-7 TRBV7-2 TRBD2 TGTGCCAGCAGCCCCGGGCGAAGCGGGGGGCGATACGAGCAGTACTTC CASSPGRSGGRYEQYF
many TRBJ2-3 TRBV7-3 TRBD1 TGTGCCAGCAGCGCCACAGGGGCCTCAATTAAGGATACGCAGTATTTT CASSATGASIKDTQYF
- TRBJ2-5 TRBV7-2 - TGTGCCAGCAGCTTGGGCGCGGGACGTGATAAAAAGACCCAGTACTTC CASSLGAGRDKKTQYF
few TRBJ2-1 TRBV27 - TGTGCCAGCAGTTCGACCCTTACTCACGGTCGGGGGCTTCAGTTCTTC CASSSTLTHGRGLQFF
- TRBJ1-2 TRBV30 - TGTGCCTGGACGAGGGTCGGGGGAAGAAGAGGCTACACCTTC CAWTRVGGRRGYTF
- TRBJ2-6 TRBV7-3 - TGTGCCAGCGGGCCGGGAGCCAAAGACACTCAGTATTTC CASGPGAKDTQYF
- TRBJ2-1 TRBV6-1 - TGTGCCAGCAAACGTAAGGATGAGCAGTTCTTC CASKRKDEQFF
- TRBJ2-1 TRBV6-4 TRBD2 TGTGCCAGCAGTGAAAAACTAGCGGACAGCCACAATGAGCAGTTCTTC CASSEKLADSHNEQFF
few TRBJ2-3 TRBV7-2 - TGTGCCAGCAGCTTCCTACGGCTAAATACGCAGTATTTT CASSFLRLNTQYF
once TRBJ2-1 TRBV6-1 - TGTGCCAGCAGGGGCGGGGGCCTCATGGAGCAGTTCTTC CASRGGGLMEQFF
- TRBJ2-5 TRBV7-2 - TGTGCCAGCAGGCATGCAGGGCGTGCCAAAAACACCCAGTACTTC CASRHAGRAKNTQYF
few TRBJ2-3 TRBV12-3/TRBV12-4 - TGTGCCAGCAGTCCGAGGACAGATACGCAGTATTTT CASSPRTDTQYF
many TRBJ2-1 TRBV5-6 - TGTGCCAGCAGCCCTACTGAGAGGGCTCAGGTGAAGTTCTTC CASSPTERAQVKFF
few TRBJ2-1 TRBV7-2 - TGTGCCAGCAGCACCTATACACGAAATGAGCAGTTCTTC CASSTYTRNEQFF
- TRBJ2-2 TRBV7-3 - TGTGCCAGCAGCTTGATCCAGGGGCGAAGCACCGGGGAGCTGTTTTTT CASSLIQGRSTGELFF
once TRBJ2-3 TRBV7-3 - TGTGCCAGCAGCTCGGGACATGCCGGGGATACGCAGTATTTT CASSSGHAGDTQYF
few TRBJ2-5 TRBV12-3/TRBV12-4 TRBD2 TGTGCCAGCAGTTTAAAAAGTTCTAGCGGGGGCCAAGAGACCCAGTACTTC CASSLKSSSGGQETQYF
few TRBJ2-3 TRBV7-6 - TGTGCCAGCACCCTAGACAGCTATACGCAGTATTTT CASTLDSYTQYF
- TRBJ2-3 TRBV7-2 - TGTGCCAGCAGCTTAGACAGGGGGGGAGATACGCAGTATTTT CASSLDRGGDTQYF